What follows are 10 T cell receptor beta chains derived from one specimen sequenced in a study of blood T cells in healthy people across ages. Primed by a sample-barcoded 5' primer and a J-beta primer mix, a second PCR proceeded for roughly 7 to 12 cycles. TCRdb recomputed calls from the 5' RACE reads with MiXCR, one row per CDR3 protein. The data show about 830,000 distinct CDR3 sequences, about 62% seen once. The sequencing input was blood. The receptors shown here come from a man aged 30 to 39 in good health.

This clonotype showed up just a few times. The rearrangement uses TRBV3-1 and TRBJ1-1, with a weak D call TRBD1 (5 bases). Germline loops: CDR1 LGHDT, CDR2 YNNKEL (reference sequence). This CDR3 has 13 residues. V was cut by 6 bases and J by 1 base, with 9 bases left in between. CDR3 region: CASRPGGNTEAFF. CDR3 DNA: TGTGCCAGCAGGCCCGGGGGGAACACTGAAGCTTTCTTT.

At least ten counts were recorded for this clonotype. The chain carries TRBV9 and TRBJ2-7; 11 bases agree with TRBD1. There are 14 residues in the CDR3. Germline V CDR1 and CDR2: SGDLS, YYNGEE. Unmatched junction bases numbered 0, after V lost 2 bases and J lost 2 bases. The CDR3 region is CASSVGQGAYEQYF. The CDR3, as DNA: TGTGCCAGCAGCGTGGGACAGGGGGCCTACGAGCAGTACTTC. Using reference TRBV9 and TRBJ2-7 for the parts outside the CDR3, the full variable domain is DSGVTQTPKHLITATGQRVTLRCSPRSGDLSVYWYQQSLDQGLQFLIQYYNGEERAKGNILERFSAQQFPDLHSELNLSSLELGDSALYFCASSVGQGAYEQYFGPGTRLTVT.

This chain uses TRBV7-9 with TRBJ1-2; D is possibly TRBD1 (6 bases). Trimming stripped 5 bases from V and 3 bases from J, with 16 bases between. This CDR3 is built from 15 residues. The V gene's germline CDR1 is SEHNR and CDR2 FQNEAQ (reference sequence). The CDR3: CASSLSRAGDYGYTF. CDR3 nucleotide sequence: TGTGCCAGCAGCCTCTCGCGGGCAGGGGACTATGGCTACACCTTC.

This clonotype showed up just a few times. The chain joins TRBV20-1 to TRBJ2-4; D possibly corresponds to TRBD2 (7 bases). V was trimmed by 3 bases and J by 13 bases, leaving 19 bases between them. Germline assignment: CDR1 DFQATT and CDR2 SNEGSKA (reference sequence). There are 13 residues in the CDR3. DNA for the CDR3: TGCAGTGCTAGGGACACCGGTCGGGGGGCCCAGTACTTC. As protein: CSARDTGRGAQYF.

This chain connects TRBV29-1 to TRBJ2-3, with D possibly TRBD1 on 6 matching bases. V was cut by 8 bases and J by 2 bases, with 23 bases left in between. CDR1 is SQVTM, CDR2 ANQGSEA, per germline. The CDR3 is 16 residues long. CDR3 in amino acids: CSTNGQPGGTTDTQYF. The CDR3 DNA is TGCAGCACGAATGGACAGCCTGGAGGTACCACAGATACGCAGTATTTT.

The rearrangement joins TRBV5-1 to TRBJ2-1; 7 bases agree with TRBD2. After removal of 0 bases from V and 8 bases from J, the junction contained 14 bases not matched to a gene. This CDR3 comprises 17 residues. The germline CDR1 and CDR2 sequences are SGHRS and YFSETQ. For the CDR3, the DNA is TGCGCCAGCAGCTTGGCCCGGGGAGGGCCATCGCAGGATGAGCAGTTCTTC. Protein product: CASSLARGGPSQDEQFF.

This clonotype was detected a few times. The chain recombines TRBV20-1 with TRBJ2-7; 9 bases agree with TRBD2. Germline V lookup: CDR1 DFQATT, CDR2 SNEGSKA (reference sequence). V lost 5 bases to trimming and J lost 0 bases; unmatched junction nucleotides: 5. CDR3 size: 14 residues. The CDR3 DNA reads TGCAGTGCTGGGACTAGCCAGAGCTCCTACGAGCAGTACTTC. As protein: CSAGTSQSSYEQYF.

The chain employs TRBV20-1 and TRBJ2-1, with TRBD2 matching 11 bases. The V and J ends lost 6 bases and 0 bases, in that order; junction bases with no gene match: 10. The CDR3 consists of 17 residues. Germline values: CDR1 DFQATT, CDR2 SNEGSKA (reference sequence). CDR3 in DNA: TGCAGTGCCTCCAGTAGCGGGGGGGGAAGCTCCTACAATGAGCAGTTCTTC. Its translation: CSASSSGGGSSYNEQFF.

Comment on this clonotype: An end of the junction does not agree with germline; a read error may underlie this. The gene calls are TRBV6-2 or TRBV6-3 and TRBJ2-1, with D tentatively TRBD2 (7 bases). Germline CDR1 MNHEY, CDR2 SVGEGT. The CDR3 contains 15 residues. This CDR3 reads CASSTGGTGYNEQFF. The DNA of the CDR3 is TGTGCCAGCAGCACGGGGGGCACCGGGTACAATGAACAGTTCTTC.

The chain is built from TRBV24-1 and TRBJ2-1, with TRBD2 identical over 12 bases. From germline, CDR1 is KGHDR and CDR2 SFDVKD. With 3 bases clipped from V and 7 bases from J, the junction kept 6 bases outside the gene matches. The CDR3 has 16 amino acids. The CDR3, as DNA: TGTGCCACCAGTGATCGGACTAGCGGGGTAGAGAATGAGCAGTTCTTC. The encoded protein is CATSDRTSGVENEQFF.